This T cell receptor (beta chain) derives from a study of Ad26.COV2.S vaccination and SARS-CoV-2 variants. Indicated treatment: around 19 received Ad26.COV2.S at low or high dose, single or two shots; 5 received placebo; per-sample allocation not given. At day 63 after the first vaccine or placebo injection, samples were drawn. Boston hosted the donor, who was an adult aged 18-55 years. Immunization relied on an Ad26 vector, which expressed Wuhan-strain SARS-CoV-2 spike. Profiled with immunoSEQ multiplex PCR; TCRdb holds only in-frame clones, not every one. In the table there are over 400,000 clones, about 90% of which are singletons. This clonotype was obtained from a person between 18 and 65 years old who received the Ad26.COV2.S COVID-19 vaccine or a placebo. Specimen: peripheral blood, collected in a trial of Ad26.COV2.S vaccine versus placebo.

The CDR3 DNA sequence: TGTGCCAGCAGCTTGGAACCGGGACTAGCGGGAGCGTTCACAGATACGCAGTATTTT. Its translation: CASSLEPGLAGAFTDTQYF. The chain joins TRBV5-5 to TRBJ2-3; 14 nucleotides line up with TRBD2. The germline CDR1 and CDR2 sequences are SGHKS and YYEKEE (reference sequence). The CDR3 runs 19 residues. After removal of 0 bases from V and 2 bases from J, the junction contained 8 bases not matched to a gene.